The 21 T cell receptor beta chains below all came from one sample that was sequenced in a study of regulatory T cells in long-lasting Graves disease. For TCR beta, libraries came from iRepertoire HTBI primers and Arm-PCR of CDR3 regions. Via MiXCR, TCRdb re-called the multiplex PCR reads, giving one row per CDR3 protein. The data contain more than 650,000 distinct CDR3 sequences, around 30% of them seen just once; the ten biggest clones take up 35% to 55%. Time point defined: persistent/refractory GD, antithyroid drugs over 5 years with positive TRAb. TCR sequences were obtained from RNA taken from PBMCs. This specimen was peripheral blood mononuclear cells (PBMCs), taken when the disease was refractory, from a patient treated with antithyroid drugs. The receptors were gathered from a female donor with Graves disease.

This rearrangement joins TRBV5-5 to TRBJ2-7, with D hard to call. V was shortened by 5 bases and J by 3 bases, with 18 bases between the two germline ends. This CDR3 is 15 amino acids long. Germline assignment: CDR1 SGHKS and CDR2 YYEKEE (reference sequence). DNA for the CDR3: TGTGCCAGCAGGCACTTGGGCAGCGATCTCTACGAGCAGTACTTC. Translation gives CASRHLGSDLYEQYF. Full variable domain (missing parts from reference TRBV5-5 and TRBJ2-7): DAGVTQSPTHLIKTRGQQVTLRCSPISGHKSVSWYQQVLGQGPQFIFQYYEKEERGRGNFPDRFSARQFPNYSSELNVNALLLGDSALYLCASRHLGSDLYEQYFGPGTRLTVT.

The rearrangement uses TRBV19 and TRBJ2-6, with D possibly being TRBD1 or TRBD2 (5 bases each). Per the germline V gene, CDR1 is LNHDA and CDR2 is SQIVND (reference sequence). V lost 6 bases and J 4 bases, leaving 13 bases between the germline ends. The CDR3 length is 15 residues. The CDR3 here is CASRRGVSGANVLTF. The CDR3 bases are TGTGCCAGTAGACGAGGGGTTTCCGGGGCCAACGTCCTGACTTTC.

The chain couples TRBV6-1 to TRBJ1-5, with D possibly matching TRBD1 (6 bases). The V end lost 6 bases, the J end lost 6 bases, and 15 bases lay between the germline ends. The CDR3 extends over 14 amino acids. From germline, CDR1 is MNHNS and CDR2 SASEGT. CDR3: CASSTDRFGQPQHF. In DNA, the CDR3 is TGTGCCAGCAGCACAGACAGGTTTGGTCAGCCCCAGCATTTT.

The chain combines TRBV29-1 with TRBJ1-1; perhaps TRBD1 as D (6 bases). V lost 0 bases, J lost 0 bases, and 17 bases lay in between. CDR1 is SQVTM, CDR2 ANQGSEA, per germline. CDR3 size: 17 residues. CDR3 DNA sequence: TGCAGCGTTGAAGATATGGCAGGGGATATTATGAACACTGAAGCTTTCTTT. Residues: CSVEDMAGDIMNTEAFF.

The V gene is TRBV6-1, the J gene TRBJ1-2, with D perhaps TRBD1 (5 bases). This CDR3 region has 14 residues. Trimming took off 6 bases at V and 3 bases at J, with 14 bases between the two ends. The V gene's germline CDR1 is MNHNS and CDR2 SASEGT. The CDR3 DNA reads TGTGCCAGCAGGCGCCTCGGGGGGGACTATGGCTACACCTTC. Its protein product is CASRRLGGDYGYTF.

The table lists this clonotype with a few counts. CDR3 bases: TGCAGCGTTGACGGCCACCGGGACAGCAACTATGGCTACACCTTC. As protein: CSVDGHRDSNYGYTF. This chain connects TRBV29-1 to TRBJ1-2; 7 bases agree with TRBD1. The V and J ends lost 3 bases and 2 bases, in that order; junction bases with no gene match: 9. The CDR3 runs 15 residues. CDR1 and CDR2 (germline): SQVTM, ANQGSEA. Based on the CDR3 plus reference TRBV29-1 and TRBJ1-2, the full variable domain is SAVISQKPSRDICQRGTSLTIQCQVDSQVTMMFWYRQQPGQSLTLIATANQGSEATYESGFVIDKFPISRPNLTFSTLTVSNMSPEDSSIYLCSVDGHRDSNYGYTFGSGTRLTVV.

This rearrangement joins TRBV5-1 to TRBJ1-5; no definite D call. Germline V CDR1 and CDR2: SGHRS, YFSETQ. V shed 2 bases and J shed 1 base, with 16 bases lying between them. The CDR3 has 17 amino acids. Here the CDR3 DNA reads TGCGCCAGCAGCTTCGGACCGTTAGGCGCGAGCAATCAGCCCCAGCATTTT. Protein product: CASSFGPLGASNQPQHF. The variable domain in full, completed from reference TRBV5-1 and TRBJ1-5, reads KAGVTQTPRYLIKTRGQQVTLSCSPISGHRSVSWYQQTPGQGLQFLFEYFSETQRNKGNFPGRFSGRQFSNSRSEMNVSTLELGDSALYLCASSFGPLGASNQPQHFGDGTRLSIL.

This clonotype was seen repeatedly, ten times or more. The chain recombines TRBV3-1 with TRBJ1-1; D is perhaps TRBD1 (5 bases). V was clipped by 0 bases and J by 1 base, with 9 bases between them. From germline, CDR1 is LGHDT and CDR2 YNNKEL (reference sequence). The CDR3 spans 15 residues. The CDR3 DNA follows: TGTGCCAGCAGCCAAGAATACAGGAGGAACACTGAAGCTTTCTTT. Protein product: CASSQEYRRNTEAFF.

The chain is built from TRBV25-1 and TRBJ1-4; no clear D. The CDR3 is 14 amino acids. Deletions cut 9 bases from V and 3 bases from J, with 14 bases between. Germline-derived CDR1 and CDR2 are MGHDK and SYGVNS. CDR3 DNA: TGTGCCAGTTACCGGAGGGCTCCTAATGAAAAACTGTTTTTT. Protein sequence: CASYRRAPNEKLFF.

This clonotype was counted at least ten times. Here the CDR3 DNA reads TGTGCCAGCAGCTTAGGTCGGCTTTCCGAGCAGTACTTC. Encoded protein: CASSLGRLSEQYF. The chain recombines TRBV11-2 with TRBJ2-7, with D hard to call. V lost 1 base to trimming and J lost 6 bases, with 10 bases between them. This CDR3 contains 13 residues. CDR1 SGHAT and CDR2 FQNNGV come from the germline V gene.

This clonotype was recorded once. At one boundary the junction diverges from the germline segment, which might be a read error. This chain uses TRBV7-9 with TRBJ2-5; 10 positions match TRBD2. Germline V gene sequence: CDR1 SEHNR, CDR2 FQNEAQ (reference sequence). The CDR3 consists of 14 residues. For the CDR3, the DNA is TGTGCCAGCAGCTTAGCCGGTCTAGCGGGAGATATCCGCTTC. It is translated as CASSLAGLAGDIRF.

The chain joins TRBV6-1 to TRBJ1-1; D might be TRBD1 (5 bases). Between the trimmed V and J ends, which lost 6 bases and 2 bases, there was a span of 16 bases. The CDR3 extends over 15 amino acids. The V gene's germline CDR1 is MNHNS and CDR2 SASEGT. CDR3 loop: CASRSSGTANTEAFF. The CDR3 DNA sequence: TGTGCCAGCAGATCCTCCGGGACGGCCAACACTGAAGCTTTCTTT.

This clonotype was observed a handful of times. The chain carries TRBV10-3 and TRBJ2-7; D unclear. The CDR3 length is 14 residues. V lost 0 bases and J 4 bases, leaving 10 bases between the germline ends. Germline V gene data show CDR1 as ENHRY and CDR2 as SYGVKD. Written as DNA, the CDR3 is TGTGCCATCAGTGAGTCGGAGACTTTTTACGAGCAGTACTTC. Residues: CAISESETFYEQYF.

This clonotype has more than one count but fewer than ten. The rearrangement links TRBV20-1 to TRBJ1-4; no clear D gene. The CDR3 is 12 amino acids. Germline CDR1 DFQATT, CDR2 SNEGSKA (reference sequence). V dropped 3 bases and J dropped 6 bases, with 8 bases sitting between them. In DNA form, the CDR3 reads TGCAGTGCTAGGTTGGAGGATGAAAAACTGTTTTTT. It encodes CSARLEDEKLFF.

This clonotype was recorded a few times. The gene calls are TRBV5-1 and TRBJ1-5, with no clear D. V shed 0 bases and J shed 3 bases, with 13 bases lying between them. From germline, CDR1 is SGHRS and CDR2 YFSETQ. The CDR3 is 16 amino acids. As DNA, the CDR3 is TGCGCCAGCAGCTTGGGACCGGAATTCCTCAATCAGCCCCAGCATTTT. This sequence encodes CASSLGPEFLNQPQHF.

In its sample, this clonotype was seen a few times. The chain employs TRBV19 and TRBJ1-5; no reliable D call. The V gene's germline CDR1 is LNHDA and CDR2 SQIVND (reference sequence). The CDR3 extends over 15 amino acids. V lost 2 bases to trimming and J lost 0 bases, with 8 bases between them. The chain's CDR3 is CASSILPDSNQPQHF. CDR3 sequence (DNA): TGTGCCAGTAGTATATTACCGGATAGCAATCAGCCCCAGCATTTT.

This rearrangement joins TRBV7-6 to TRBJ1-2; no reliable D call. The CDR3 contains 17 residues. Trimming removed 1 base at V and 1 base at J, with 16 bases between. Germline V gene lookup returns CDR1 SGHVS and CDR2 FNYEAQ. The CDR3 region is CASSLEPPRFSNYGYTF. The CDR3 DNA is TGTGCCAGCAGCTTAGAACCCCCCAGGTTTAGTAACTATGGCTACACCTTC.

V usage is TRBV20-1 and J usage is TRBJ2-1, with D tentatively TRBD1 or TRBD2 (6 bases each). CDR1 and CDR2 from the germline V gene are DFQATT and SNEGSKA (reference sequence). The CDR3 runs to 12 residues. V lost 5 bases to trimming and J lost 7 bases, with 12 bases between them. CDR3 nucleotides: TGCAGTGCTCGCGAGGGGGGAAATGAGCAGTTCTTC. It yields the protein CSAREGGNEQFF.

Remarks on this clonotype: Just one base apart from a much larger clone, this may be a read error. This chain connects TRBV12-3 or TRBV12-4 to TRBJ1-2, with a tentative D call TRBD1 (5 bases). Between the trimmed V and J ends, which lost 4 bases and 8 bases, there was a span of 17 bases. The CDR3 covers 14 residues. The CDR3 is CASSSRDGVFGYTF. The CDR3 region has the DNA TGTGCCAGCAGTTCCCGGGACGGGGTCTTCGGCTACACCTTC.

Points on this clonotype: The junction and the germline gene differ at one end; a read error may be behind it. V is TRBV6-1 and J is TRBJ1-1, with a possible D match to TRBD1 (6 bases). Germline CDR1 and CDR2: MNHNS and SASEGT. CDR3 length: 14 amino acids. The CDR3 coding sequence is TGTGCCAGCAGGGAAGACAGGTTTGGCACTGAAGCTTTCTTT. Translated: CASREDRFGTEAFF.

This clonotype was seen ten or more times. The chain joins TRBV19 to TRBJ1-5, with 8 bases aligning to TRBD1. CDR3 length equals 14 residues. Germline V lookup: CDR1 LNHDA, CDR2 SQIVND (reference sequence). The V and J ends lost 9 bases and 1 base, in that order; junction bases with no gene match: 5. CDR3: CASSRDRSNQPQHF. The CDR3 DNA reads TGTGCCAGCAGCCGGGACAGGAGCAATCAGCCCCAGCATTTT.